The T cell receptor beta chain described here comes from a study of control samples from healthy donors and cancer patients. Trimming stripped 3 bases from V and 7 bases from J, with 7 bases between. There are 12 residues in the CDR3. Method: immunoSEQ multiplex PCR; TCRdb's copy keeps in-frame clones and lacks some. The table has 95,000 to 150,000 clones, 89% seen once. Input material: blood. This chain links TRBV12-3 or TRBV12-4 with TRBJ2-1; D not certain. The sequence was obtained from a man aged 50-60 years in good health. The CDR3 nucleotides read TGTGCCAGCAGTTTTCCCCATAATGAGCAGTTCTTC. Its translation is CASSFPHNEQFF.